This is a list of T cell receptor beta chains from one sample in a study of blood T cells in healthy people across ages. MiXCR was run by TCRdb on the 5' RACE reads, yielding one entry per CDR3 protein. The sample contains about 1.5 million distinct CDR3 sequences, around 40% of which appear only once. Sequenced sample: blood. The receptors were gathered from a woman aged 18-35 years in good health. The CDR3 runs from the conserved cysteine through the conserved F or W. The D gene is left open where the match is weak. Clone size appears in some rows only: once, few, many, or a class for an expanded clone.

d_gene	abundance	len	v_gene	j_gene	CDR3aa	CDR3nt
NA	NA	15	TRBV6-1	TRBJ1-6	CASSGSSGYNSPLHF	TGTGCCAGCAGTGGGTCATCAGGCTATAATTCACCCCTCCACTTT
TRBD2	few	15	TRBV27	TRBJ2-1	CASTTGTSGRNEQFF	TGTGCCAGCACAACCGGGACTAGCGGGCGGAATGAGCAGTTCTTC
NA	few	13	TRBV7-2	TRBJ1-2	CASSLPNRAGYTF	TGTGCCAGCAGCTTACCCAACAGGGCTGGCTACACCTTC
TRBD1	NA	15	TRBV27	TRBJ2-1	CASRLGTEAYNEQFF	TGTGCCAGCAGGCTCGGGACAGAGGCCTACAATGAGCAGTTCTTC
TRBD1	once	14	TRBV4-3	TRBJ2-7	CAVQGPALIYEQYF	TGCGCCGTACAGGGGCCCGCCTTAATTTACGAGCAGTACTTC
NA	NA	15	TRBV7-2	TRBJ1-2	CASSPIKQGHGGYTF	TGTGCCAGCAGCCCCATTAAACAGGGTCATGGGGGCTACACCTTC
TRBD1	NA	14	TRBV9	TRBJ1-2	CASSSRDRWYGYTF	TGTGCCAGCAGCAGCCGGGACAGATGGTATGGCTACACCTTC
TRBD1	NA	13	TRBV12-3/TRBV12-4	TRBJ1-2	CASRWTGNYGYTF	TGTGCCAGCAGATGGACAGGGAACTATGGCTACACCTTC
NA	NA	12	TRBV20-1	TRBJ1-5	CSANRDNQPQHF	TGCAGTGCTAACAGGGATAATCAGCCCCAGCATTTT
TRBD2	NA	18	TRBV7-2	TRBJ2-1	CASSLLGLAGVYYNEQFF	TGTGCCAGCAGCTTACTGGGACTAGCGGGAGTGTATTACAATGAGCAGTTCTTC
NA	few	12	TRBV20-1	TRBJ1-1	CSAKKDHTEAFF	TGCAGTGCAAAAAAGGACCACACTGAAGCTTTCTTT
NA	NA	16	TRBV5-1	TRBJ1-2	CASSSLTLDRRNGYTF	TGCGCCAGCAGCTCCCTAACGCTAGACAGGAGGAATGGCTACACCTTC
NA	few	18	TRBV5-1	TRBJ2-7	CASSLAAAGIWVRDEQYF	TGCGCCAGCAGCTTGGCCGCGGCAGGGATATGGGTACGCGACGAGCAGTACTTC
NA	NA	13	TRBV25-1	TRBJ2-7	CASSDGSPHEQYF	TGTGCCAGCAGTGATGGCTCCCCCCACGAGCAGTACTTC
NA	few	13	TRBV29-1	TRBJ1-2	CSARVGIYYGYTF	TGCAGCGCTCGCGTGGGGATCTACTATGGCTACACCTTC
NA	NA	14	TRBV5-1	TRBJ2-3	CASSLGYSGDTQYF	TGCGCCAGCAGCTTGGGGTACAGCGGAGATACGCAGTATTTT